The T cell receptor (beta chain) described here comes from a study of T cells after yellow fever vaccination. This clonotype appeared a few times. The length of the CDR3 is 14 residues. V lost 1 base and J lost 3; bases outside the gene matches: 4. Germline V gene lookup returns CDR1 DFQATT and CDR2 SNEGSKA (reference sequence). TCRdb processed the 5' RACE reads anew with MiXCR; each CDR3 protein has one entry. The data hold about 360,000 distinct CDR3 sequences, with around 6.5% observed a single time. The chain employs TRBV20-1 and TRBJ2-7, with 9 positions matching TRBD1. The material was PBMCs, obtained 5 days after the yellow fever booster vaccination. The source is a man under 40 who received the YFV17D yellow fever vaccine. The CDR3 region is CSARVPGQGYEQYF. The DNA for the CDR3 is TGCAGTGCTAGAGTTCCGGGACAGGGCTACGAGCAGTACTTC.